The clone carrying this TCR beta chain was found a few times. The antigen remains unidentified. This sample was included in a study of T cell responses to AZD1222 COVID-19 vaccine. For the study at large: Second doses were pooled across both intervals (about 4 or about 12 weeks).

Study-level findings and limits: Spike-specific TCR breadth and depth both grew after two AZD1222 doses. Donor demographics were predominantly white British with a female majority; clonal diversity may be underestimated. Researchers took repertoire samples only after the peak T cell response had come.

Germline CDR1 and CDR2: SGHRS and YFSETQ. Trimming cost V 4 bases and J 3 bases, with 8 bases left between them. This CDR3 is built from 13 residues. Here immunoSEQ multiplex PCR was the method, and the copy in TCRdb shows in-frame clones only, minus some. The sample consists of around 100,000 clones, just under 90% of them appearing once. Sequencing used peripheral blood, obtained on day 0 of AZD1222 vaccination. This chain uses TRBV5-1 with TRBJ1-3, with unresolved D. This receptor was identified in an adult in good health. CDR3 residues: CASSGDNGNTIYF. The CDR3 region has the DNA TGCGCCAGCAGCGGGGATAATGGAAACACCATATATTTT.